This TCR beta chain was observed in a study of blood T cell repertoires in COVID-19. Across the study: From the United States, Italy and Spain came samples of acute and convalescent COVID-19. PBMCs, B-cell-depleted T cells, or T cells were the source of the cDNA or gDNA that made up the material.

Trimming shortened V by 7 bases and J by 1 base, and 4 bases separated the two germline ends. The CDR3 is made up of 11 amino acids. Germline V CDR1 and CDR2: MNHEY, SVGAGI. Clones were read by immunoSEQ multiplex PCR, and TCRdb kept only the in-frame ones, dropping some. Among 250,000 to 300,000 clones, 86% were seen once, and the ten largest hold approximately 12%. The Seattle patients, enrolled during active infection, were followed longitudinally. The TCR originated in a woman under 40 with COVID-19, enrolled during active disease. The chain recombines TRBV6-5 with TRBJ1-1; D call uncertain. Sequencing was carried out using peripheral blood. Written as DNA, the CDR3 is TGTGCCAGCACAGGGAACACTGAAGCTTTCTTT. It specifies CASTGNTEAFF.